The 14 T cell receptor beta chains in this list originate from one sample, sequenced in a study of regulatory T cells in long-lasting Graves disease (dated by TCRdb to about 2021). The sample's time point, from its label and the paper: newly diagnosed GD, antithyroid drugs for less than 3 months. For both TCR sequencing and RNA sequencing, RNA was extracted from PBMCs using TRIzol. The receptor library was made with multiplex PCR. TCRdb shows the sequencer as Illumina HiSeq 4000. TCR beta libraries were built with iRepertoire HTBI primers and Arm-PCR amplification of CDR3 regions. TCRdb trimmed public reads at Q25 via fastp, called clones via MiXCR and kept in-frame beta chains. Rows are combined by CDR3 protein, so each entry shows the most common genes and DNA. Here the sample has approximately 350,000 distinct CDR3 sequences; about a sixth occur a single time. About 32% of the sample goes to the ten largest clones.

These data also featured in a second study, about T cells in Graves' hyperthyroidism and ophthalmopathy.

The sequenced sample was peripheral blood mononuclear cells (PBMCs), obtained at new diagnosis, from a patient treated with antithyroid drugs. These receptors were taken from a man in his forties with Graves disease. Donor details come from another sample of the same person, matched by shared clones.

This chain connects TRBV19 to TRBJ1-4; D remains ambiguous. Germline V gene data show CDR1 as LNHDA and CDR2 as SQIVND (reference sequence). CDR3 size: 17 residues. The V and J ends lost 7 bases and 0 bases respectively, with 18 bases between them. The CDR3 loop reads CASTKNPQTTTNEKLFF. CDR3 nucleotide sequence: TGTGCCAGTACCAAAAACCCCCAGACCACAACTAATGAAAAACTGTTTTTT. Drawing the rest from reference TRBV19 and TRBJ1-4, the complete variable domain is DGGITQSPKYLFRKEGQNVTLSCEQNLNHDAMYWYRQDPGQGLRLIYYSQIVNDFQKGDIAEGYSVSREKKESFPLTVTSAQKNPTAFYLCASTKNPQTTTNEKLFFGSGTQLSVL.

This clonotype was recorded at least ten times. The chain links TRBV20-1 to TRBJ2-7; D remains unclear. The CDR3 covers 14 residues. Per the germline V gene, CDR1 is DFQATT and CDR2 is SNEGSKA (reference sequence). V was pared by 6 bases and J by 3 bases, with 18 bases between. Written as DNA, the CDR3 is TGCAGTGCGTTGCCCCGAGGCCTTAGCTACGAGCAGTACTTC. Translating gives CSALPRGLSYEQYF.

This clonotype was counted between two and nine times. The chain employs TRBV12-3 or TRBV12-4 and TRBJ1-6; D is ambiguous. Trimming removed 6 bases from V and 5 bases from J, with 14 bases in between. There are 15 residues in the CDR3. The CDR3 coding sequence is TGTGCCAGCAGGCTCGGTCTGGGCGATAATTCACCCCTCCACTTT. This sequence encodes CASRLGLGDNSPLHF.

This clonotype was counted ten times or more. The CDR3 loop is CASSLDRTNSNQPQHF. The CDR3 DNA reads TGTGCCAGCAGTCTGGACAGAACAAATAGCAATCAGCCCCAGCATTTT. The chain carries TRBV7-3 and TRBJ1-5; D might be TRBD1 (6 bases). This CDR3 contains 16 residues. Between the trimmed V and J ends, which lost 6 bases and 0 bases, there was a span of 15 bases. The V gene's germline CDR1 is SGHTA and CDR2 FQGTGA.

The chain links TRBV5-1 to TRBJ2-1, with 9 positions matching TRBD2. The DNA end is more similar to TRBJ2-5, so the J call may be wrong. CDR3 length: 16 residues. Germline V gene data show CDR1 as SGHRS and CDR2 as YFSETQ. CDR3 residues: CASSLALAGTPGTQYF. DNA of the CDR3: TGCGCCAGCAGCTTGGCCCTAGCGGGGACCCCAGGGACCCAGTACTTC.

This clonotype was seen ten or more times. This sequence joins TRBV6-2 or TRBV6-3 and TRBJ1-5; D gene unclear. CDR3 size: 14 residues. Germline lookup yields CDR1 MNHEY and CDR2 SVGEGT. The V gene lost 2 bases and the J gene lost 5 bases, with 10 bases spanning the gap. CDR3 DNA: TGTGCCAGCAGTTACAACGGATGGGATCAGCCCCAGCATTTT. Protein sequence: CASSYNGWDQPQHF.

The gene calls are TRBV14 and TRBJ2-1, with D maybe TRBD1 (6 bases). Germline values: CDR1 SGHDN, CDR2 FVKESK. The length of the CDR3 is 16 residues. The V end was cut by 3 bases, the J end by 4 bases, with 16 bases between. The CDR3 loop reads CASSQRTGFRYNEQFF. In nucleotides, the CDR3 is TGTGCCAGCAGCCAGAGAACAGGGTTTCGGTACAATGAGCAGTTCTTC.

Ten or more counts support this clonotype. The chain carries TRBV9 and TRBJ2-1; 8 bases match TRBD1. The CDR3 spans 15 residues. CDR1 SGDLS and CDR2 YYNGEE come from the germline V gene. The junction had 1 base not matched to a gene; V was cut back by 1 base and J by 1 base. The CDR3, as DNA: TGTGCCAGCAGCGTACAGGGGGCATCCTACAATGAGCAGTTCTTC. Translation: CASSVQGASYNEQFF.

Ten or more counts support this clonotype. The rearrangement joins TRBV6-1 to TRBJ1-1; no firm D call. The CDR3 covers 10 residues. Germline CDR1 is MNHNS and CDR2 is SASEGT. Deletions cut 10 bases from V and 6 bases from J, with 9 bases between. The CDR3 sequence is CATSRPEAFF. The DNA of the CDR3 is TGTGCCACTTCCCGTCCTGAAGCTTTCTTT.

In its sample, this clonotype was seen many times. This chain joins TRBV3-1 and TRBJ2-3; D unclear. V lost 0 bases and J 0 bases, leaving 4 bases between the germline ends. The CDR3 is made up of 14 amino acids. CDR1 LGHDT and CDR2 YNNKEL come from the germline V gene (reference sequence). The DNA for the CDR3 is TGTGCCAGCAGCCAAGACAGAAGCACAGATACGCAGTATTTT. Translating gives CASSQDRSTDTQYF.

This clonotype has a handful of counts. The V call is TRBV4-2, the J call TRBJ2-2; D might be TRBD2 (6 bases). Germline CDR1 and CDR2: LGHNA and YNFKEQ. This CDR3 is 15 amino acids long. V was cut by 4 bases and J by 5 bases, with 14 bases left in between. The CDR3 nucleotides are TGTGCCAGCAGCCGTACGCGGGGTATGACCGGGGAGCTGTTTTTT. Translation: CASSRTRGMTGELFF.

The CDR3 here is CSARGENTYEQYF. The CDR3 DNA reads TGCAGTGCTAGGGGCGAGAATACCTACGAGCAGTACTTC. The V and J genes are TRBV20-1 and TRBJ2-7; no definite D call. Germline assignment: CDR1 DFQATT and CDR2 SNEGSKA (reference sequence). V was pared by 3 bases and J by 2 bases, with 11 bases between. CDR3 length equals 13 residues.

The chain joins TRBV29-1 to TRBJ1-1; no definite D call. V dropped 8 bases and J dropped 3 bases, with 19 bases sitting between them. CDR1 and CDR2 from the germline V gene are SQVTM and ANQGSEA. The CDR3 is made up of 14 amino acids. CDR3 DNA: TGCAGCCCTGGTCCTCTATCGGTACACACTGAAGCTTTCTTT. This codes for CSPGPLSVHTEAFF.

This clonotype was observed many times. This chain connects TRBV5-1 to TRBJ2-2, with no clear D. The germline V gene encodes CDR1 SGHRS and CDR2 YFSETQ. The V end was cut by 1 base, the J end by 7 bases, with 8 bases between. The CDR3 has 13 residues. This CDR3 reads CASSLRSGGELFF. CDR3 DNA sequence: TGCGCCAGCAGCTTGCGGTCGGGCGGGGAGCTGTTTTTT.